This TCR beta chain was observed in a study of cytomegalovirus exposure and HLA in healthy donors. Study conclusions and caveats: Confirmation in vitro established that a few CMV-associated chains were specific for CMV antigens. Evidence from a later analysis indicated that most CMV-associated TCR beta chains looked HLA-restricted. Reports indicated that the classifier achieved high specificity and sensitivity in diagnosing cytomegalovirus status. Available immune exposure information covered CMV serostatus only.

The ends lost 5 bases at V and 5 bases at J; junction bases unmatched: 9. Germline V gives CDR1 SGHNT, CDR2 YENEEA. This CDR3 spans 15 amino acids. A note on this clone: Its specificity is not known.

Vbeta (60) and Jbeta (13) primers were used in the PCR. TCRdb's table, derived via immunoSEQ multiplex PCR, lists solely in-frame clones and lacks some. The sample lists about 140,000 clones, about 78% occurring once. The J gene is TRBJ1-1, the V gene TRBV11-3; 9 nucleotides align to TRBD1. This clonotype was sampled from a man over 45 in good health and CMV-seropositive. Sequenced sample: PBMCs. The DNA for the CDR3 is TGTGCCAGCAGCGCCGCCGGACAGGGGAGGACTGAAGCTTTCTTT. Encoded protein: CASSAAGQGRTEAFF.